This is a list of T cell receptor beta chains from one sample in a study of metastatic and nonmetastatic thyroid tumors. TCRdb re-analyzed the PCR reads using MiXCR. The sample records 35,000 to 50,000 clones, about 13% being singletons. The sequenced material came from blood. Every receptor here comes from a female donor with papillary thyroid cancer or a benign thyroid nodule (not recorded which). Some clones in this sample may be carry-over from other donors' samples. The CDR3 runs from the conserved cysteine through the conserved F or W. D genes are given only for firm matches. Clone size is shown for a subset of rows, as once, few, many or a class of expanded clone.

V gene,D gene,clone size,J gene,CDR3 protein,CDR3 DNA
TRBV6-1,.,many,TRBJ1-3,CASGTDLSSRGDTIYF,TGTGCCAGTGGTACAGATTTGTCTTCTCGGGGGGACACCATATATTTT
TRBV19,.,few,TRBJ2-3,CASSIGVASTDTQYF,TGTGCCAGTAGTATAGGTGTAGCTTCCACAGATACGCAGTATTTT
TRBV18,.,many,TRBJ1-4,CASSPSGEKLFF,TGTGCCAGCTCACCATCTGGAGAAAAACTGTTTTTT
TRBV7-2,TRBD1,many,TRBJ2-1,CASSLDRGNEQFF,TGTGCCAGCAGCTTAGACAGGGGAAATGAGCAGTTCTTC
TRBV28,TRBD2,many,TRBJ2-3,CASSLPGTSGRAGTDTQYF,TGTGCCAGCAGCCTCCCAGGGACTAGCGGGAGGGCCGGCACAGATACGCAGTATTTT
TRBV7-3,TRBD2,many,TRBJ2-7,CASSRIAGSYEQYF,TGTGCCAGCAGCCGTATAGCGGGAAGTTACGAGCAGTACTTC
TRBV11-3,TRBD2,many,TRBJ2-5,CASSTGGGETQYF,TGTGCCAGCAGCACGGGGGGAGGAGAGACCCAGTACTTC
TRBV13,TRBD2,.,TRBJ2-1,CASRRGGALLNEQFF,TGTGCCAGCAGGCGCGGGGGGGCCCTCCTTAATGAGCAGTTCTTC
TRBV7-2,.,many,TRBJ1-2,CASSLVRGDYGYTF,TGTGCCAGCAGCTTAGTTAGGGGAGACTATGGCTACACCTTC
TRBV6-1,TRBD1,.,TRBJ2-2,CASRQIQGAHGELFF,TGTGCCAGCAGACAAATACAGGGGGCACACGGGGAGCTGTTTTTT
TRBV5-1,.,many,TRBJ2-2,CASSSRDETGTGELFF,TGCGCCAGCAGCTCCCGTGATGAAACAGGCACCGGGGAGCTGTTTTTT
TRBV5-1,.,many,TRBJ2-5,CASSRDGAWETQYF,TGCGCCAGCAGCCGGGACGGAGCCTGGGAGACCCAGTACTTC
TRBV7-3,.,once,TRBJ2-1,CASSPGGVPDEQFF,TGTGCCAGCAGCCCAGGGGGGGTGCCGGATGAGCAGTTCTTC
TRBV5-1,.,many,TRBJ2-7,CASSSTPAGYEQYF,TGCGCCAGCAGCTCGACCCCGGCGGGGTACGAGCAGTACTTC
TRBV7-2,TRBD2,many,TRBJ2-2,CASSLVGGDTGELFF,TGTGCCAGCAGCTTAGTGGGGGGGGACACCGGGGAGCTGTTTTTT
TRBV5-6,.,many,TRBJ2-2,CASSQGQIFTGELFF,TGTGCCAGCAGCCAAGGACAGATATTCACCGGGGAGCTGTTTTTT